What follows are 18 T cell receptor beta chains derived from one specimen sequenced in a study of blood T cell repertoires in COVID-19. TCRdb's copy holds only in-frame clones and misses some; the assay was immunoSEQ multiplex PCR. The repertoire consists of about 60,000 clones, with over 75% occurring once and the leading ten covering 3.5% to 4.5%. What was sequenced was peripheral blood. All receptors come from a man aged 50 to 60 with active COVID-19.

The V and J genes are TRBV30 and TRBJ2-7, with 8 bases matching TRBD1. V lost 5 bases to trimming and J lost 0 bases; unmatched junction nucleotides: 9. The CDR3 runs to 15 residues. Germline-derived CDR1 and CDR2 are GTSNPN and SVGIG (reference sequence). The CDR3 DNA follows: TGTGCCTGGTTGCCCCGGGACAGGCACTCCTACGAGCAGTACTTC. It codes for CAWLPRDRHSYEQYF.

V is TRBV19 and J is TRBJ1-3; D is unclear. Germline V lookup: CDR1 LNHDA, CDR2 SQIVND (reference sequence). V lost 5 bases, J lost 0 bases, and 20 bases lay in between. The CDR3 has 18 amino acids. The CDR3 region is CASSGGSGSLSSGNTIYF. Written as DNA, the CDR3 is TGTGCCAGTAGTGGCGGGTCAGGCTCATTGAGCTCTGGAAACACCATATATTTT.

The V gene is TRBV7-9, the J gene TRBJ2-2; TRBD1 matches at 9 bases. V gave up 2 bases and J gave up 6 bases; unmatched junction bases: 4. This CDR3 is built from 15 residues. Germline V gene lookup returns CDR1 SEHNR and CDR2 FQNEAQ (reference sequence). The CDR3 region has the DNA TGTGCCAGCAGCTTACGAGACAGGGGGGCCGGGGAGCTGTTTTTT. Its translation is CASSLRDRGAGELFF.

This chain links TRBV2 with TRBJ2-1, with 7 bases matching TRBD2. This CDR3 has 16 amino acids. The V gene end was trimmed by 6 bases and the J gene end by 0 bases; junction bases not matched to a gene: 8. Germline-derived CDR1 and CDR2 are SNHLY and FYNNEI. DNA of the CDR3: TGTGCCAGCAGCGGGTTAGTAGCGGGCTCCTACAATGAGCAGTTCTTC. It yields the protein CASSGLVAGSYNEQFF.

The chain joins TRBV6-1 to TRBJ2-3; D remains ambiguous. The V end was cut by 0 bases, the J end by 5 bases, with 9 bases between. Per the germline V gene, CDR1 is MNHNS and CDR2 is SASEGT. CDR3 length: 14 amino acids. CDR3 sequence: CASSEAAPLDTQYF. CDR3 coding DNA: TGTGCCAGCAGTGAAGCCGCGCCCTTAGATACGCAGTATTTT.

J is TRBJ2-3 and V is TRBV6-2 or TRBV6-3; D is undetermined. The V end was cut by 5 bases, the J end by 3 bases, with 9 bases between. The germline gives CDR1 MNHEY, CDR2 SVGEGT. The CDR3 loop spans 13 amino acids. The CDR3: CASSRGWTDTQYF. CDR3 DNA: TGTGCCAGCAGTAGAGGATGGACAGATACGCAGTATTTT.

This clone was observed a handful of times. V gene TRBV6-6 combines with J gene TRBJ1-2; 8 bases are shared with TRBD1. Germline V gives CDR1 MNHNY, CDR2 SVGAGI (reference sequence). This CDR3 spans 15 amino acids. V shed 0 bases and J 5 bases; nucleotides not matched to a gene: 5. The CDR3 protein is CASSYSEDRVYGYTF. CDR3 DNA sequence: TGTGCCAGCAGTTACTCGGAGGACAGGGTATATGGCTACACCTTC.

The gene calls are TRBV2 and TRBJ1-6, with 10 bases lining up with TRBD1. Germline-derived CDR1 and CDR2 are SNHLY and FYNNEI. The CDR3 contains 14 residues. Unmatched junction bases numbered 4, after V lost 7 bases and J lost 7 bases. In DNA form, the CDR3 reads TGTGCCAGCACCCTGGGACAGGGGAATTCACCCCTCCACTTT. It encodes CASTLGQGNSPLHF.

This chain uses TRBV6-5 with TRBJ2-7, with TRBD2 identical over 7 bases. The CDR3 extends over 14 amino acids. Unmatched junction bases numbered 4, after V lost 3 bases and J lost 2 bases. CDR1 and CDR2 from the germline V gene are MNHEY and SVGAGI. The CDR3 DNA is TGTGCCAGCAGTTATTCCGGGGGGACCTACGAGCAGTACTTC. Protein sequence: CASSYSGGTYEQYF.

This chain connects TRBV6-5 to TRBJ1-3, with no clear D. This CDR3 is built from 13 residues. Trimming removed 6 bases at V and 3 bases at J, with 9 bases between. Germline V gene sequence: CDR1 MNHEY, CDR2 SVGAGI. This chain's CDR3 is CASSETGGNTIYF. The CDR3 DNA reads TGTGCCAGCAGCGAGACGGGTGGAAACACCATATATTTT.

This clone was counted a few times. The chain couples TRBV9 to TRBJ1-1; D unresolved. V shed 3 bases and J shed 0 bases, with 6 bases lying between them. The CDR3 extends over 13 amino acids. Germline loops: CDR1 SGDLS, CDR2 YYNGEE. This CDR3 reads CASSATVNTEAFF. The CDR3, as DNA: TGTGCCAGCAGCGCTACAGTGAACACTGAAGCTTTCTTT.

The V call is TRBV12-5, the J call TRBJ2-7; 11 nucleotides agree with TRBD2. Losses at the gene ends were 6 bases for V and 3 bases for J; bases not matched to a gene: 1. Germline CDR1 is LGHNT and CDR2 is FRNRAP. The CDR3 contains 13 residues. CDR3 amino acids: CASGGTSGYEQYF. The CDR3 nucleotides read TGTGCTAGTGGAGGGACTAGCGGCTACGAGCAGTACTTC.

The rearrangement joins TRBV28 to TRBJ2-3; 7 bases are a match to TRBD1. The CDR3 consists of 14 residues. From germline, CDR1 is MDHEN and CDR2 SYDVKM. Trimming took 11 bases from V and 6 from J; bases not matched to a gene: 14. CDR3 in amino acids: CAVSETGIQDTQYF. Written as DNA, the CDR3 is TGTGCCGTATCTGAGACAGGGATTCAGGATACGCAGTATTTT.

CDR3 protein: CASSGRLAVGGEQFF. The CDR3 DNA follows: TGTGCCAGCAGTGGGCGACTAGCGGTTGGGGGTGAGCAGTTCTTC. The rearrangement joins TRBV2 to TRBJ2-1, with 9 bases that match TRBD2. CDR1 SNHLY and CDR2 FYNNEI come from the germline V gene. Trimming removed 4 bases from V and 9 bases from J; junction bases left unmatched: 10. The CDR3 contains 15 residues.

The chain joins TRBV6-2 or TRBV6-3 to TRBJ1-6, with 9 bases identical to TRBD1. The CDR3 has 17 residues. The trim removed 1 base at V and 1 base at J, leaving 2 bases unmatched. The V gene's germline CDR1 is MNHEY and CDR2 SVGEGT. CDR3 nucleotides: TGTGCCAGCAGTTACTACGGGACAGGGTCCTATAATTCACCCCTCCACTTT. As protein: CASSYYGTGSYNSPLHF.

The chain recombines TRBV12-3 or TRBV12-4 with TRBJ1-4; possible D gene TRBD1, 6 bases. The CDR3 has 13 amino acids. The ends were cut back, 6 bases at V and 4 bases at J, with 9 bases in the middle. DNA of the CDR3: TGTGCCAGCAGGGACAGTCGTAATGAAAAACTGTTTTTT. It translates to CASRDSRNEKLFF.

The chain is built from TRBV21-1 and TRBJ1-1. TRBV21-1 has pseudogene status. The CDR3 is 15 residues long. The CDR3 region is CASNTRNLRSTEAFF. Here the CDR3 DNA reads TGTGCCAGCAATACGAGGAATTTAAGGAGCACTGAAGCTTTCTTT.

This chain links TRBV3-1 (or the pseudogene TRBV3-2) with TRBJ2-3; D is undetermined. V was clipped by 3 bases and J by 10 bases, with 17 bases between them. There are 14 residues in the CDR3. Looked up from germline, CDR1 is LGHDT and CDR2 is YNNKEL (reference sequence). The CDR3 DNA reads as TGTGCCAGCAGCCAGACCGGCGGAGAGCCAGCGCAGTATTTT. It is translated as CASSQTGGEPAQYF.